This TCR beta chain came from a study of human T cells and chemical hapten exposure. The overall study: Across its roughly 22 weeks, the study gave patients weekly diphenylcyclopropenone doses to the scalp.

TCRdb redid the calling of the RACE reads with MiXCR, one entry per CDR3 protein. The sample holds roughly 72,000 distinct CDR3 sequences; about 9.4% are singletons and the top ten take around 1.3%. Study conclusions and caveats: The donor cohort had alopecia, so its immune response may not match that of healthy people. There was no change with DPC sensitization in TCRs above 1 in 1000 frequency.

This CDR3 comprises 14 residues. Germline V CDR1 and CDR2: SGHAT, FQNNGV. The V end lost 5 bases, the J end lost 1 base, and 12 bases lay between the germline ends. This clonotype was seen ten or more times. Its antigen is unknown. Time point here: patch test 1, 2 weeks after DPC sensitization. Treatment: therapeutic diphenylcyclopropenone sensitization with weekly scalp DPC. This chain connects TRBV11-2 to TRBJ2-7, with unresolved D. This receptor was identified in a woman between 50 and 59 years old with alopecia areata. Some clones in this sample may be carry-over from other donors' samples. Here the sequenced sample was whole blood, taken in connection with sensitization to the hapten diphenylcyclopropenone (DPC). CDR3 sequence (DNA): TGTGCCAGCAGCCTAACGGACGGATCCTACGAGCAGTACTTC. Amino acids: CASSLTDGSYEQYF.